These 22 T cell receptor beta chains were all obtained from the same sample, sequenced in a study of T cells in Graves' hyperthyroidism and ophthalmopathy. There were TCR beta CDR3 regions amplified from RNA transcripts. The HTBI set primed first-round TCR CDR3 RT-PCR. From the multiplex PCR reads, TCRdb called clonotypes with MiXCR, one entry per CDR3 protein. The data show hundreds of thousands of distinct CDR3 sequences, approximately 15% seen once. What was sequenced was blood. The receptors stem from a woman in her 40s with Graves' ophthalmopathy.

The genes are TRBV5-1 and TRBJ2-6; 7 bases line up with TRBD1. The CDR3 runs 19 residues. After removal of 0 bases from V and 0 bases from J, the junction contained 9 bases not matched to a gene. Germline assignment: CDR1 SGHRS and CDR2 YFSETQ. The CDR3 region is CASSLDAGTASSGANVLTF. CDR3 sequence (DNA): TGCGCCAGCAGCTTGGACGCCGGGACAGCAAGCTCTGGGGCCAACGTCCTGACTTTC.

There are many counts of this clonotype. The chain links TRBV2 to TRBJ1-6; unclear D gene. Trimming cost V 4 bases and J 5 bases, with 12 bases left between them. Germline V lookup: CDR1 SNHLY, CDR2 FYNNEI. This CDR3 has 15 residues. The CDR3 is CASSVGGRDNSPLHF. CDR3 in DNA: TGTGCCAGCAGTGTCGGTGGGAGGGATAATTCACCCCTCCACTTT.

This clonotype has at least ten counts. At one end, the junction sequence differs from germline, possibly due to a read error. V gene TRBV3-1 combines with J gene TRBJ1-1, with D perhaps matching TRBD1 (6 bases). CDR1 is LGHDT, CDR2 YNNKEL, per germline (reference sequence). This CDR3 spans 12 amino acids. The CDR3 DNA follows: TGTGCCAGCAGCCTCGGACCCGGGACATCACTCTTT. It translates to CASSLGPGTSLF.

This clonotype has only a few counts. The rearrangement uses TRBV7-2 and TRBJ2-5; TRBD1 matches 7 bases. Per the germline V gene, CDR1 is SGHTA and CDR2 is FQGNSA. The CDR3 has 14 residues. V dropped 6 bases and J dropped 5; count of bases not matched to a gene: 9. CDR3 bases: TGTGCCAGCAGGTCCGGGCCACAGGGGGAGACCCAGTACTTC. Its translation: CASRSGPQGETQYF.

In its sample, this clonotype was seen many times. V usage is TRBV5-1 and J usage is TRBJ1-5, with D possibly being TRBD1 (6 bases). CDR1 is SGHRS and CDR2 is YFSETQ in the germline V gene. With 6 bases removed from V and 2 bases from J, the gap between germline ends came to 12 bases. The CDR3 has 14 residues. Here the CDR3 DNA reads TGCGCCAGCATCACGGACAGATGCAATCAGCCCCAGCATTTT. This encodes CASITDRCNQPQHF.

The rearrangement links TRBV28 to TRBJ2-4, with 7 bases aligning to TRBD1. The V segment lost 6 bases and the J segment 5 bases; nucleotides outside the gene matches: 4. Germline V gene lookup returns CDR1 MDHEN and CDR2 SYDVKM. The CDR3 is 13 residues long. In nucleotides, the CDR3 is TGTGCCAGCAGCTACGACAGGGAAAACATTCAGTACTTC. Its translation is CASSYDRENIQYF.

The sample holds many counts of this clonotype. The chain employs TRBV7-2 and TRBJ2-7; 9 nucleotides agree with TRBD1. Germline CDR1 and CDR2: SGHTA and FQGNSA. Germline trimming cut 5 bases from V and 4 bases from J; bases unmatched to any gene: 6. The CDR3 spans 14 residues. In DNA form, the CDR3 reads TGTGCCAGCAGCCATACAGGGGGCGAATACGAGCAGTACTTC. Its protein is CASSHTGGEYEQYF.

The chain links TRBV2 to TRBJ2-3; D is unresolved. The CDR3 has 12 residues. CDR1 SNHLY and CDR2 FYNNEI come from the germline V gene. The V end lost 6 bases, the J end lost 2 bases, and 6 bases lay between the germline ends. This CDR3 is CASRRVTDTQYF. CDR3 in DNA: TGTGCCAGCAGACGGGTCACAGATACGCAGTATTTT.

The table lists this clonotype with many counts. The chain employs TRBV5-1 and TRBJ1-3, with a possible D match to TRBD1 (6 bases). This CDR3 is 15 amino acids long. With 2 bases removed from V and 4 bases from J, the gap between germline ends came to 13 bases. The germline V gene encodes CDR1 SGHRS and CDR2 YFSETQ. CDR3 sequence: CASSLGGAGGNTIYF. CDR3 DNA: TGCGCCAGCAGCTTAGGGGGAGCCGGAGGAAACACCATATATTTT.

The chain carries TRBV7-8 and TRBJ2-2; tentatively, D is TRBD1 or TRBD2 (5 bases each). This CDR3 has 16 amino acids. Germline V CDR1 and CDR2: SGHVS, FQNEAQ. V was cut by 1 base and J by 5 bases, with 14 bases left in between. The CDR3 spells CASSLDWDPGTGELFF. The CDR3 bases are TGTGCCAGCAGCTTAGACTGGGACCCGGGGACCGGGGAGCTGTTTTTT.

In its sample, this clonotype was seen many times. V and J are TRBV10-3 and TRBJ1-5; TRBD1 matches at 7 bases. V shed 6 bases and J 0 bases; nucleotides not matched to a gene: 5. This CDR3 is built from 15 residues. Germline-derived CDR1 and CDR2 are ENHRY and SYGVKD. CDR3 protein: CAISPGQVSNQPQHF. For the CDR3, the DNA is TGTGCCATCAGCCCTGGACAGGTTAGCAATCAGCCCCAGCATTTT.

This clonotype was counted at least ten times. The rearrangement joins TRBV19 to TRBJ2-2; 7 nucleotides match TRBD2. The V gene's germline CDR1 is LNHDA and CDR2 SQIVND (reference sequence). The CDR3 sequence is 17 residues long. The V segment lost 4 bases and the J segment 7 bases; nucleotides outside the gene matches: 15. The CDR3 DNA reads as TGTGCCAGTAGTAGCCCCTCGGGAGGAGCGGGAAGCGGGGAGCTGTTTTTT. Its protein product is CASSSPSGGAGSGELFF. The full variable domain, with the rest looked up from reference TRBV19 and TRBJ2-2, is DGGITQSPKYLFRKEGQNVTLSCEQNLNHDAMYWYRQDPGQGLRLIYYSQIVNDFQKGDIAEGYSVSREKKESFPLTVTSAQKNPTAFYLCASSSPSGGAGSGELFFGEGSRLTVL.

V gene TRBV7-2 combines with J gene TRBJ2-7; D remains ambiguous. V gave up 3 bases and J gave up 6 bases, with 9 bases separating them. Germline V gene lookup returns CDR1 SGHTA and CDR2 FQGNSA. The CDR3 contains 12 residues. CDR3 region: CASSLYSAEQYF. Written as DNA, the CDR3 is TGTGCCAGCAGCTTGTACAGTGCCGAGCAGTACTTC.

This clonotype was observed many times. The genes are TRBV20-1 and TRBJ2-3; 8 positions agree with TRBD2. After removal of 2 bases from V and 4 bases from J, the junction contained 5 bases not matched to a gene. This CDR3 region has 14 residues. From germline, CDR1 is DFQATT and CDR2 SNEGSKA (reference sequence). The CDR3 region has the DNA TGCAGTGCTAGACTCAGCGGGAGTGCAGATACGCAGTATTTT. Encoded protein: CSARLSGSADTQYF.

The V gene is TRBV4-2, the J gene TRBJ2-7, with D uncertain. There are 14 residues in the CDR3. V gave up 4 bases and J gave up 9 bases, with 19 bases separating them. CDR1 and CDR2 from the germline V gene are LGHNA and YNFKEQ. The CDR3 nucleotides are TGTGCCAGCAGCCCCAAGGAAGGGTTCGACGTGCAGTACTTC. Translated: CASSPKEGFDVQYF.

This clonotype was observed many times. V gene TRBV4-2 combines with J gene TRBJ2-5; TRBD2 matches 8 bases. With 1 base clipped from V and 3 bases from J, the junction kept 7 bases outside the gene matches. The CDR3 spans 16 residues. CDR1 LGHNA and CDR2 YNFKEQ come from the germline V gene. CDR3 nucleotides: TGTGCCAGCAGCCAAGGAGGAGCGGGAGTGGAAGAGACCCAGTACTTC. Translated: CASSQGGAGVEETQYF.

A word on this clonotype: At one end the junction does not follow the germline gene, possibly because of a read error. CDR3 sequence reads: CASSPPNQPQRF. CDR3 coding DNA: TGTGCCAGCTCACCTCCAAATCAGCCCCAGCGTTTT. This chain joins TRBV18 and TRBJ1-5; D is uncertain. The CDR3 loop spans 12 amino acids. CDR1 is KGHSH, CDR2 LQKENI, per germline.

This clonotype was observed at least ten times. This chain connects TRBV28 to TRBJ1-2, with 7 positions matching TRBD1. Germline V gene sequence: CDR1 MDHEN, CDR2 SYDVKM. The J segment lost 6 bases and the V segment lost 5 bases, leaving 6 bases of the junction unmatched. The length of the CDR3 is 13 residues. The CDR3 DNA reads as TGTGCCAGCAGTCGACAGGGTGTCAATGGCTACACCTTC. This codes for CASSRQGVNGYTF.

There are many counts of this clonotype. In DNA form, the CDR3 reads TGTGCCAGCAGATCGACAGGGGCCGGAAACACCATATATTTT. Translation gives CASRSTGAGNTIYF. This chain connects TRBV28 to TRBJ1-3, with 8 bases that match TRBD1. The length of the CDR3 is 14 residues. The germline V gene has CDR1 MDHEN and CDR2 SYDVKM. V lost 6 bases to trimming and J lost 4 bases; unmatched junction nucleotides: 5.

This clonotype was seen ten or more times. The chain joins TRBV6-1 to TRBJ2-7; 7 nucleotides agree with TRBD1. The CDR3 spans 14 residues. The germline V gene encodes CDR1 MNHNS and CDR2 SASEGT. V dropped 7 bases and J dropped 6; count of bases not matched to a gene: 12. Written as DNA, the CDR3 is TGTGCCAGCACCCCGACAGGGTCGGCGGTCGAGCAGTACTTC. Amino acids: CASTPTGSAVEQYF.

This clonotype has at least ten counts. V usage is TRBV12-3 or TRBV12-4 and J usage is TRBJ2-5; a possible D gene is TRBD2 (7 bases). V was shortened by 7 bases and J by 7 bases, with 25 bases between the two germline ends. The CDR3 sequence is 16 residues long. In nucleotides, the CDR3 is TGTGCCAGCACCCCCCTGATGGGGGCGGGAGACGCGACCCAGTACTTC. This encodes CASTPLMGAGDATQYF.

The chain joins TRBV29-1 to TRBJ2-6; D is unclear. The CDR3 is made up of 14 amino acids. The ends were cut back, 3 bases at V and 0 bases at J, with 6 bases in the middle. CDR1 and CDR2 from the germline V gene are SQVTM and ANQGSEA. The CDR3: CSVDSSSGANVLTF. The CDR3, as DNA: TGCAGCGTTGATTCGAGCTCTGGGGCCAACGTCCTGACTTTC.